The rows below give T cell receptor beta chains drawn from one sample of a study of cytomegalovirus exposure and HLA in healthy donors. This table comes from immunoSEQ multiplex PCR, and its TCRdb copy is limited to in-frame clones, with some not included. The table has roughly 100,000 clones, over 85% seen once. The specimen was PBMCs. These receptors were collected from a woman aged 18-29 years in good health and CMV-seronegative. The CDR3 runs from the conserved cysteine through the conserved F or W. Fields, in order: clone size, D gene, J gene, V gene, CDR3 length, CDR3 DNA, CDR3 protein. D genes are given only for firm matches. Clone size is given for some rows only: seen once, a few or many times, or a class if the clone is expanded.

NA | NA | TRBJ2-7 | TRBV6-5 | 13 | TGTGCCAGCAGTTGGTCGACAGGACGCGAGCAGTACTTC | CASSWSTGREQYF
NA | NA | TRBJ1-1 | TRBV5-1 | 15 | TGCGCCAGCAGCCCGGAGGGAGGTGCGAACACTGAAGCTTTCTTT | CASSPEGGANTEAFF
NA | NA | TRBJ2-7 | TRBV19 | 16 | TGTGCCAGTAGTATCCCCGCCGGCCGGGAGAGGTCGGAGCAGTACTTC | CASSIPAGRERSEQYF
NA | NA | TRBJ1-2 | TRBV11-3 | 13 | TGTGCCAGCAGCTCACCAAACAGGGCTGGCTACACCTTC | CASSSPNRAGYTF
NA | TRBD2 | TRBJ2-5 | TRBV19 | 14 | TGTGCCAGTAAAGAACTAGCGGAGCAAGAGACCCAGTACTTC | CASKELAEQETQYF
NA | NA | TRBJ1-1 | TRBV7-3 | 12 | TGTGCCAGCAGCTTGTCTAACACTGAAGCTTTCTTT | CASSLSNTEAFF
NA | NA | TRBJ2-5 | TRBV6-5 | 13 | TGTGCCAGCACCAAGACTAGGTCGGGGACCCAGTACTTC | CASTKTRSGTQYF
few | NA | TRBJ2-7 | TRBV25-1 | 15 | TGTGCCAGCAGTCCTCGAGACTCCTACTCCTACGAGCAGTACTTC | CASSPRDSYSYEQYF
NA | NA | TRBJ2-1 | TRBV10-2 | 18 | TGCGCCAGCAGTGAGGGAGGGACCCTAGAGGACTCGTACAATGAGCAGTTCTTC | CASSEGGTLEDSYNEQFF
NA | NA | TRBJ2-1 | TRBV7-2 | 16 | TGTGCCAGCAGCTTCGCCAGTAGCGGAGGTCTGGATGAGCAGTTCTTC | CASSFASSGGLDEQFF
NA | TRBD1 | TRBJ1-5 | TRBV2 | 15 | TGTGCCAGCAGTGCGGGGACAGCCTTGAATCAGCCCCAGCATTTT | CASSAGTALNQPQHF
NA | NA | TRBJ1-2 | TRBV10-1 | 16 | TGCGCCAGCAGCGCCGGCCGGGAGCAAGATCCCTATGGCTACACCTTC | CASSAGREQDPYGYTF
NA | NA | TRBJ1-1 | TRBV11-3 | 16 | TGTGCCAGCAGCTTAGTGCCGGGACAAATTGGTACTGAAGCTTTCTTT | CASSLVPGQIGTEAFF
NA | NA | TRBJ2-3 | TRBV10-1 | 14 | TGCGCCAGCAGTGAGTCTAGAACCACAGATACGCAGTATTTT | CASSESRTTDTQYF
NA | TRBD1 | TRBJ1-1 | TRBV30 | 16 | TGTGCCTGGAGTGGCAATACAGGGGGCGCGAACACTGAAGCTTTCTTT | CAWSGNTGGANTEAFF
NA | TRBD2 | TRBJ2-1 | TRBV7-6 | 15 | TGTGCCAGCAGCTTTTCCGGGGGGGCCCAGAATGAGCAGTTCTTC | CASSFSGGAQNEQFF
NA | TRBD1 | TRBJ1-4 | TRBV2 | 15 | TGTGCCAGCAGGGGACAGGCGTCAACTAATGAAAAACTGTTTTTT | CASRGQASTNEKLFF
NA | NA | TRBJ1-1 | TRBV4-1 | 13 | TGCGCCAGCAGCCAAGATGGCAGGTTTGAAGCTTTCTTT | CASSQDGRFEAFF
NA | NA | TRBJ1-2 | TRBV2 | 16 | TGTGCCAGCAGTGAAGGGGACTTGGCAGCAGTGAGGGGCTACACCTTC | CASSEGDLAAVRGYTF
NA | TRBD1 | TRBJ2-7 | TRBV6-6 | 12 | TGTGCCAGCAGTAAGACAGGGTACGAGCAGTACTTC | CASSKTGYEQYF
NA | TRBD1 | TRBJ1-3 | TRBV7-2 | 16 | TGTGCCAGCAACTCCGGGACAGGGGGCTCCGCGTACACCATATATTTT | CASNSGTGGSAYTIYF
NA | TRBD1 | TRBJ1-1 | TRBV10-3 | 14 | TGTGCCATCAGTTTATCCGGGACAGGTCGTGAAGCTTTCTTT | CAISLSGTGREAFF
NA | TRBD1 | TRBJ2-3 | TRBV15 | 16 | TGTGCCACCAGCAGCACAGGGACAGGGGCCACAGATACGCAGTATTTT | CATSSTGTGATDTQYF
NA | NA | TRBJ2-1 | TRBV7-3 | 15 | TGTGCCAGCAGCCCGGACTTAACCTCCTACAATGAGCAGTTCTTC | CASSPDLTSYNEQFF
NA | TRBD1 | TRBJ2-7 | TRBV9 | 14 | TGTGCCAGCAGCGCCCGGACAGGCCAAACCGAGCAGTACTTC | CASSARTGQTEQYF
NA | NA | TRBJ2-7 | TRBV2 | 15 | TGTGCCAGCAGTTCCCCCAACAGGCCGCCCTACGAGCAGTACTTC | CASSSPNRPPYEQYF
NA | NA | TRBJ2-3 | TRBV21-1 | 19 | TGTGCCAGCAGCGCCTCGGACAGGGGGCTAATTTATGGCACAGATACGCAGTATTTT | CASSASDRGLIYGTDTQYF
NA | NA | TRBJ2-7 | TRBV7-9 | 12 | TGTGCCAGCAGTAGGAGCTCCTACGAGCAGTACTTC | CASSRSSYEQYF
NA | TRBD2 | TRBJ2-4 | TRBV2 | 16 | TGTGCCAGCAGTGCGAATGGACTAGCGGGGGGAAACATTCAGTACTTC | CASSANGLAGGNIQYF
NA | TRBD2 | TRBJ2-7 | TRBV2 | 13 | TGTGCCAGCAGTAGGAGCGGGGCCTACGAGCAGTACTTC | CASSRSGAYEQYF
NA | NA | TRBJ2-5 | TRBV7-6 | 15 | TGTGCCAGCAGCTTACTAGTTTGGGACACGGAGACCCAGTACTTC | CASSLLVWDTETQYF
NA | NA | TRBJ2-6 | TRBV5-1 | 18 | TGCGCCAGCAGCTTGGTTCCGGACAGCAGCTCTGGGGCCAACGTCCTGACTTTC | CASSLVPDSSSGANVLTF
NA | TRBD1 | TRBJ1-1 | TRBV6-4 | 13 | TGTGCCAGCAGTGATGTACAGGGGACGGGAGCTTTCTTT | CASSDVQGTGAFF
NA | TRBD2 | TRBJ2-5 | TRBV10-3 | 14 | TGTGCCATCAGTTATAGCGGGATAGGGGAGACCCAGTACTTC | CAISYSGIGETQYF
NA | NA | TRBJ2-7 | TRBV19 | 13 | TGTGCCAGTAGTATAGCTACAGGGCGAGAGCAGTACTTC | CASSIATGREQYF
NA | NA | TRBJ1-1 | TRBV6-1 | 15 | TGTGCCAGCAGTGTTTACTATGGCATGAACACTGAAGCTTTCTTT | CASSVYYGMNTEAFF
NA | TRBD2 | TRBJ2-1 | TRBV30 | 14 | TGTGCCTGGCGGCTAACGGGGGGGTACAATGAGCAGTTCTTC | CAWRLTGGYNEQFF
NA | TRBD1 | TRBJ1-5 | TRBV18 | 13 | TGTGCCAGCTCATTCGACAGGGACCAGCCCCAGCATTTT | CASSFDRDQPQHF
once | NA | TRBJ2-1 | TRBV30 | 11 | TGTGCCTGGAGTCTCTACAATGAGCAGTTCTTC | CAWSLYNEQFF
NA | TRBD2 | TRBJ2-7 | TRBV9 | 15 | TGTGCCAGCAGCGCGGGGACTAGCGGATCCTACGAGCAGTACTTC | CASSAGTSGSYEQYF
NA | TRBD1 | TRBJ1-4 | TRBV6-1 | 13 | TGTGCCAGCAGTTTCGACAGGGCCGAAAAACTGTTTTTT | CASSFDRAEKLFF
NA | NA | TRBJ1-3 | TRBV28 | 13 | TGTGCCAGCAGTTTATCGACAGGAAACACCATATATTTT | CASSLSTGNTIYF
NA | NA | TRBJ2-1 | TRBV4-1 | 15 | TGCGCCAGCAGCCAAGAGGGCTCCCTCTACAATGAGCAGTTCTTC | CASSQEGSLYNEQFF
NA | NA | TRBJ2-6 | TRBV7-2 | 16 | TGTGCCAGCAGCAAACCAACAGGATCGGGGGCCAACGTCCTGACTTTC | CASSKPTGSGANVLTF